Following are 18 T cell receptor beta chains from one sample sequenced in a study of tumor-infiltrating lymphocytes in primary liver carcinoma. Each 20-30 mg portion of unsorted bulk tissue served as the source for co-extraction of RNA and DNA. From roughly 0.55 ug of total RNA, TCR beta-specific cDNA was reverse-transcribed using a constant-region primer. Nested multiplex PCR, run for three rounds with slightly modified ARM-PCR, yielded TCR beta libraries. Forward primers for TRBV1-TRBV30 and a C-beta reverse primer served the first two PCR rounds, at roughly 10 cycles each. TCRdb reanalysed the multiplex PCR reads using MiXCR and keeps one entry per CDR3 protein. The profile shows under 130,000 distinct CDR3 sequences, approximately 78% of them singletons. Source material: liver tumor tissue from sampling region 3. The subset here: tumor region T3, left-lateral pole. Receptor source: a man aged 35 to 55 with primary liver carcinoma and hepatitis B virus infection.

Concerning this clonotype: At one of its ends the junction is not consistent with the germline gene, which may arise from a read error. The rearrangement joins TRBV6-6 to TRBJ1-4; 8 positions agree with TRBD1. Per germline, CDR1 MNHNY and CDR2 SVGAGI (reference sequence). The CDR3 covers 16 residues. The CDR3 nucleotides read TGTGCCAGCAGTAACCGGGACAGGAGGCGAGGCGAAAAACTGCCTTTT. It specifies CASSNRDRRRGEKLPF.

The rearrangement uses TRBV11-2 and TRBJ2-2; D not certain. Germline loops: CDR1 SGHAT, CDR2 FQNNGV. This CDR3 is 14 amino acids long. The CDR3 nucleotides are TGTGACGGCAGTACAGACTCGGACACCGGGGAGCTGTTTTTT. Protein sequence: CDGSTDSDTGELFF.

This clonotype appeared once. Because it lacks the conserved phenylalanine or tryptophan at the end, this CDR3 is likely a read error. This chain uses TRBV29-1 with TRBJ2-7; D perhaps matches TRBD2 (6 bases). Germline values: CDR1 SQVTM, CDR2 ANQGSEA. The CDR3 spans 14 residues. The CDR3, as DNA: TGCAGCGTTGAGTTTGGTAATGGGGGGTACGGGCAGTACTTG. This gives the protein CSVEFGNGGYGQYL.

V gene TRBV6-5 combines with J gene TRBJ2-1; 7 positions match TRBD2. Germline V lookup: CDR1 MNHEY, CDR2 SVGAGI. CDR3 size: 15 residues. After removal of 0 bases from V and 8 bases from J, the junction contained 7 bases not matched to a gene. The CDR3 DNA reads TGTGCCAGCAGTTACTCTGTGGGAGGGCGTGATGAGCAGTTCTTC. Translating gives CASSYSVGGRDEQFF.

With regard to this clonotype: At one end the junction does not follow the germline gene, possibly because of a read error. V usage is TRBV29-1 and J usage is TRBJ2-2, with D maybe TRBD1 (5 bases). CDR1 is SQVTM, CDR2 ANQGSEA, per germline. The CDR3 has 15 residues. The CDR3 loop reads CSVGTSVANIGELFF. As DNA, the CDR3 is TGCAGCGTTGGGACAAGCGTGGCGAACATCGGGGAGCTGTTTTTT.

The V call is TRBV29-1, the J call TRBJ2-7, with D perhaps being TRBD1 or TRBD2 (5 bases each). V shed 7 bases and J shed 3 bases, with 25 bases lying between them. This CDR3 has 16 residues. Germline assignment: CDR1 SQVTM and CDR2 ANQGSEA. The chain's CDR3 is CSAMTSGTDTHYEQYF. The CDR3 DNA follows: TGCAGCGCCATGACATCTGGGACCGATACTCACTACGAGCAGTACTTC.

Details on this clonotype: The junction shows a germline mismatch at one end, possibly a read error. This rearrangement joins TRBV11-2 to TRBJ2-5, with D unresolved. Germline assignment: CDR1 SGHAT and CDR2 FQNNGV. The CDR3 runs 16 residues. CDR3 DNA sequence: TGTGCCAGCAGCCGCCCGGCGGCCTATCTCGAAGAGACCCATTACTTC. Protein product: CASSRPAAYLEETHYF.

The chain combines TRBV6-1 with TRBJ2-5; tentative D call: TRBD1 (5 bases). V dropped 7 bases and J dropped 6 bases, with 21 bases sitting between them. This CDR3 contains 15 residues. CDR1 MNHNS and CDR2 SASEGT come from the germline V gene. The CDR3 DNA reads TGTGCCAGCATCCGAGGTGGGGCTCTCGCGAAGACCCAGTACTTC. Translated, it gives CASIRGGALAKTQYF.

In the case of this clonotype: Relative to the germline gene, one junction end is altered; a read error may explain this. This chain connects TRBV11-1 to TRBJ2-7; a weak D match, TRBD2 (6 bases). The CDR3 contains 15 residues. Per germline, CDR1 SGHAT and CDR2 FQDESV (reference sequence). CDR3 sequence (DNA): TGTGTCAGCAGCATAACGGGATCGGGAGAATACGAACAGTACTTC. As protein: CVSSITGSGEYEQYF.

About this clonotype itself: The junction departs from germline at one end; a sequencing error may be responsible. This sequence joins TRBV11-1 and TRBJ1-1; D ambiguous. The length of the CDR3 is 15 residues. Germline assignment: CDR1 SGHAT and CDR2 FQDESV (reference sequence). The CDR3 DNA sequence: TGTGCCGGCAGCCCCGAGGCCGGCGGTTACACTGAAGCTTCCTTT. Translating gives CAGSPEAGGYTEASF.

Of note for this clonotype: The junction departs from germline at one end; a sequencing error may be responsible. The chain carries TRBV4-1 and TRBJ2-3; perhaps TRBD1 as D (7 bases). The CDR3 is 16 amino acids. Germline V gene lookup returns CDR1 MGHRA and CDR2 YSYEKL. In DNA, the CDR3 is TGCGCCAGCAGCCAGACAGGGACTGGCAGCACAGATACGCTGTATTTT. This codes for CASSQTGTGSTDTLYF.

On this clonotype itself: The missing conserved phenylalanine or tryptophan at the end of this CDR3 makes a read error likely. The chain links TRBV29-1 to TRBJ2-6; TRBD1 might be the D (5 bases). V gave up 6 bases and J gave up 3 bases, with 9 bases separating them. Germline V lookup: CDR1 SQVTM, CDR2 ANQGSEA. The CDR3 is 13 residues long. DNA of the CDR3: TGCAGCGTAGCAGGGCTTGGGGCCAACGTCCTGACTAAC. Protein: CSVAGLGANVLTN.

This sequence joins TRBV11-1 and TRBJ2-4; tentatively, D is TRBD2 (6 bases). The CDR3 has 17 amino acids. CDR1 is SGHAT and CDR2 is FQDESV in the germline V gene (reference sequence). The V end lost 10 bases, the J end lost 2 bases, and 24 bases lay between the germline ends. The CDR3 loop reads CAINFPGTGRTKNIQYF. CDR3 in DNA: TGTGCCATCAACTTTCCCGGGACTGGCAGGACCAAAAACATTCAGTACTTC.

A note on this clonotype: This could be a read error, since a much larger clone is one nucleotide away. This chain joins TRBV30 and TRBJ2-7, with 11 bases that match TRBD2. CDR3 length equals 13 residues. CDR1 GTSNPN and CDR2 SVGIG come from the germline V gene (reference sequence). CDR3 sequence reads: CTWDTSGSYEQYF. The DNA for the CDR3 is TGTACCTGGGATACTAGCGGGAGTTACGAGCAGTACTTC. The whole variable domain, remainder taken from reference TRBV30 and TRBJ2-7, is SQTIHQWPATLVQPVGSPLSLECTVEGTSNPNLYWYRQAAGRGLQLLFYSVGIGQISSEVPQNLSASRPQDRQFILSSKKLLLSDSGFYLCTWDTSGSYEQYFGPGTRLTVT.

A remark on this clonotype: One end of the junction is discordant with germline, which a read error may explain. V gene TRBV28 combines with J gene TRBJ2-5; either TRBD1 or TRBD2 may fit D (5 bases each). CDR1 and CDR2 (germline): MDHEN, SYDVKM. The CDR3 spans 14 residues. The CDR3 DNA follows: TGTGCCAGCAGTAGGGACCACCTCAGGCAGACCCAGTATTTC. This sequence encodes CASSRDHLRQTQYF.

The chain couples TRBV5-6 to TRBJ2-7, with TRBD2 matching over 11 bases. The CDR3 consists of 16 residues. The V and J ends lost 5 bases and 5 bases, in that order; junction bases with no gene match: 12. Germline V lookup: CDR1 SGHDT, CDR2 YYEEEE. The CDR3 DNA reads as TGTGCCAGCAGTCCCTGGATTAGCGGGAGGGCCAACGAGCAGTACTTC. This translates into CASSPWISGRANEQYF.

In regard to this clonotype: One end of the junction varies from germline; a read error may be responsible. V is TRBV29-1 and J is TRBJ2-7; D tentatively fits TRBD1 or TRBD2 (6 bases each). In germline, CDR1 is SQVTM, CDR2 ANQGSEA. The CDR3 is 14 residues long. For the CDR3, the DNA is TGCAGCGCCCAGGGGCTAGCGCGAGATTACGAACAGTACTTC. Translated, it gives CSAQGLARDYEQYF.

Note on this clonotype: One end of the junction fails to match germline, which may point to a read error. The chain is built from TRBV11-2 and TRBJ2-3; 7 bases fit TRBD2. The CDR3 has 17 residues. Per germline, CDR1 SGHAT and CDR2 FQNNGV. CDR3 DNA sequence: TGTGTCAGCAACTTAGATCCGGGGGAGACTAGCACAGATACGCACTATTTT. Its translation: CVSNLDPGETSTDTHYF.